What follows are 15 T cell receptor beta chains derived from one specimen sequenced in a study of OX40 agonist ivuxolimab in advanced cancers. TCRdb's copy holds only in-frame clones and misses some; the assay was immunoSEQ multiplex PCR. The sample consists of about 63,000 clones, more than 80% of them appearing once. This specimen was CD4+ or CD8+ T cells sorted from blood, taken in a trial of the OX40 agonist ivuxolimab. The receptor set was obtained from an adult with an advanced solid tumor such as melanoma, head and neck, liver or kidney cancer.

This CDR3 reads CASSPGLEEDTQYF. The DNA of the CDR3 is TGCGCCAGCAGCCCGGGACTAGAGGAAGATACGCAGTATTTT. J is TRBJ2-3 and V is TRBV5-1, with 8 nucleotides matching TRBD2. Germline CDR1 and CDR2: SGHRS and YFSETQ. The V and J ends lost 4 bases and 5 bases, in that order; junction bases with no gene match: 6. The CDR3 sequence is 14 residues long.

This chain connects TRBV10-3 to TRBJ1-3, with TRBD1 as a possible D gene (5 bases). In germline, CDR1 is ENHRY, CDR2 SYGVKD. V was clipped by 10 bases and J by 2 bases, with 15 bases between them. The CDR3 has 14 residues. CDR3 sequence (DNA): TGTGCCACCGGGGGGGGGATCGCTGGAAACACCATATATTTT. Protein sequence: CATGGGIAGNTIYF.

The genes are TRBV28 and TRBJ2-7; D might be TRBD1 (6 bases). CDR1 is MDHEN and CDR2 is SYDVKM in the germline V gene. This CDR3 region has 15 residues. Trimming took 5 bases from V and 1 from J, leaving 15 bases between them. The DNA for the CDR3 is TGTGCCAGCAGTCCAAGACAGGCGGGTTCCTACGAGCAGTACTTC. Protein: CASSPRQAGSYEQYF.

The chain carries TRBV2 and TRBJ2-5; 9 bases line up with TRBD1. There are 12 residues in the CDR3. Germline CDR1 is SNHLY and CDR2 is FYNNEI. V gave up 11 bases and J gave up 4 bases; unmatched junction bases: 5. The CDR3 spells CAFQDRGETQYF. Here the CDR3 DNA reads TGTGCCTTTCAGGACAGGGGAGAGACCCAGTACTTC.

The J gene is TRBJ2-2, the V gene TRBV19; no clear D gene. V gave up 2 bases and J gave up 4 bases, with 8 bases separating them. There are 14 residues in the CDR3. Germline CDR1 is LNHDA and CDR2 is SQIVND (reference sequence). CDR3 residues: CASSITEGTGELFF. CDR3 nucleotide sequence: TGTGCCAGTAGTATAACCGAAGGCACCGGGGAGCTGTTTTTT.

This clone was counted only a few times. The chain carries TRBV18 and TRBJ1-2, with D possibly matching TRBD1 (5 bases). This CDR3 is 13 amino acids long. The germline V gene encodes CDR1 KGHSH and CDR2 LQKENI. The V gene lost 2 bases and the J gene lost 4 bases, with 8 bases spanning the gap. The CDR3 DNA reads TGTGCCAGCTCACCAGGGGGAGCCTATGGCTACACCTTC. This translates into CASSPGGAYGYTF. Full variable domain (rest looked up from reference TRBV18 and TRBJ1-2): NAGVMQNPRHLVRRRGQEARLRCSPMKGHSHVYWYRQLPEEGLKFMVYLQKENIIDESGMPKERFSAEFPKEGPSILRIQQVVRGDSAAYFCASSPGGAYGYTFGSGTRLTVV.

CDR3: CASKEGSNTEAFF. In nucleotides, the CDR3 is TGTGCCAGCAAGGAGGGATCAAACACTGAAGCTTTCTTT. The chain couples TRBV7-9 to TRBJ1-1; D unresolved. V was trimmed by 7 bases and J by 2 bases, leaving 11 bases between them. Germline assignment: CDR1 SEHNR and CDR2 FQNEAQ (reference sequence). The CDR3 is 13 residues long.

The genes are TRBV11-2 and TRBJ2-3; TRBD2 matches at 7 bases. CDR1 is SGHAT, CDR2 FQNNGV, per germline. The CDR3 extends over 17 amino acids. Trimming took 5 bases from V and 0 from J; bases not matched to a gene: 11. CDR3 protein: CASSPRPGGLSTDTQYF. The CDR3 nucleotides read TGTGCCAGCAGCCCTCGCCCGGGGGGACTTAGCACAGATACGCAGTATTTT.

On this clone itself: One junction end does not reproduce the germline sequence, and a read error may be involved. CDR3 nucleotides: TGTGCCAGCAGCCTGGGGCGGCCTAATGAAAACCTGTTTTTT. Translated, it gives CASSLGRPNENLFF. This chain links TRBV11-2 with TRBJ1-4, with D maybe TRBD1 (5 bases). The CDR3 loop spans 14 amino acids. Germline V CDR1 and CDR2: SGHAT, FQNNGV.

The table lists this clone with a count of one. The chain employs TRBV5-1 and TRBJ1-1; D may be TRBD1 (6 bases). V was shortened by 2 bases and J by 2 bases, with 13 bases between the two germline ends. The CDR3 contains 15 residues. Germline CDR1 and CDR2: SGHRS and YFSETQ. The CDR3 sequence: CASSLTQGTNTEAFF. CDR3 nucleotide sequence: TGCGCCAGCAGCTTAACACAGGGAACTAACACTGAAGCTTTCTTT.

The rearrangement joins TRBV5-5 to TRBJ2-3; tentatively, D is TRBD2 (5 bases). Trimming left V 4 bases short and J 1 base short, with 13 bases between. CDR1 and CDR2 (germline): SGHKS, YYEKEE (reference sequence). The CDR3 is 15 amino acids. CDR3 bases: TGTGCCAGCAGCATCGGACTCACTGGCACAGATACGCAGTATTTT. Amino acid sequence: CASSIGLTGTDTQYF. The whole variable domain, remainder taken from reference TRBV5-5 and TRBJ2-3, is DAGVTQSPTHLIKTRGQQVTLRCSPISGHKSVSWYQQVLGQGPQFIFQYYEKEERGRGNFPDRFSARQFPNYSSELNVNALLLGDSALYLCASSIGLTGTDTQYFGPGTRLTVL.

This chain links TRBV11-2 with TRBJ1-1; TRBD1 matches at 7 bases. The J segment lost 1 base and the V segment lost 1 base, leaving 6 bases of the junction unmatched. Germline V gene data show CDR1 as SGHAT and CDR2 as FQNNGV. The CDR3 covers 16 residues. The CDR3 protein is CASSLAGTAKNTEAFF. The CDR3 coding sequence is TGTGCCAGCAGCTTAGCCGGGACAGCAAAGAACACTGAAGCTTTCTTT. Full variable domain (outside the CDR3, taken from reference TRBV11-2 and TRBJ1-1): EAGVAQSPRYKIIEKRQSVAFWCNPISGHATLYWYQQILGQGPKLLIQFQNNGVVDDSQLPKDRFSAERLKGVDSTLKIQPAKLEDSAVYLCASSLAGTAKNTEAFFGQGTRLTVV.

J is TRBJ1-1 and V is TRBV4-1, with D unclear. V dropped 4 bases and J dropped 0 bases, with 24 bases sitting between them. CDR3 length: 19 residues. The germline V gene has CDR1 MGHRA and CDR2 YSYEKL. The CDR3 protein is CASSPNPVSVGRVNTEAFF. The CDR3 DNA is TGCGCCAGCAGCCCAAACCCTGTTTCCGTAGGGCGTGTGAACACTGAAGCTTTCTTT.

The J gene is TRBJ2-7, the V gene TRBV10-3; possible D gene TRBD1, 7 bases. V was shortened by 6 bases and J by 5 bases, with 17 bases between the two germline ends. Looked up from germline, CDR1 is ENHRY and CDR2 is SYGVKD. The length of the CDR3 is 14 residues. The CDR3 protein is CAIRPQGGSDEQYF. The CDR3 DNA reads TGTGCCATCAGGCCCCAGGGGGGCAGCGACGAGCAGTACTTC.

This clone has a handful of counts. This sample includes further DNA sequences coding for the same CDR3. The chain links TRBV5-1 to TRBJ2-5; perhaps TRBD1 as D (6 bases). Germline-derived CDR1 and CDR2 are SGHRS and YFSETQ. V dropped 1 base and J dropped 1 base, with 8 bases sitting between them. CDR3 length: 14 residues. CDR3 nucleotide sequence: TGCGCCAGCAGCTTGCAAGGGGGCCAAGAGACCCAGTACTTC. It encodes CASSLQGGQETQYF.